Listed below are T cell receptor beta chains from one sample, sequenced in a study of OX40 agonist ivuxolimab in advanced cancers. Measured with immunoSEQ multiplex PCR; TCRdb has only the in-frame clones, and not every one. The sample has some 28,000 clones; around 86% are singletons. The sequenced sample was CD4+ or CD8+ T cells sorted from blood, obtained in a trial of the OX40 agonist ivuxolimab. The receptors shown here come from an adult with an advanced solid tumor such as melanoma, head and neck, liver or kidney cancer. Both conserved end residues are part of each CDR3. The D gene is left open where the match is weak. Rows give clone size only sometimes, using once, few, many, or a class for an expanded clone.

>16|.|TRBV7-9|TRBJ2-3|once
TGTGCCAGCAGCTTAGACGTGGGCAGGGGCACAGATACGCAGTATTTT
CASSLDVGRGTDTQYF
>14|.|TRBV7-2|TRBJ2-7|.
TGTGCCAGCAGCTTAAGTATCGGTTCCTACGAGCAGTACTTC
CASSLSIGSYEQYF
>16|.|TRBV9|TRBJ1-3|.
TGTGCCAGCAGCCTTCGAGGGGCTAGCTCTGGAAACACCATATATTTT
CASSLRGASSGNTIYF
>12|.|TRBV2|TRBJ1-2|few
TGTGCCAGCAGTGGGTCGAGGGAAGGCTACACCTTC
CASSGSREGYTF
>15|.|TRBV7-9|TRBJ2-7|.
TGTGCCAGCAGCTTAGCGACTCCGCCGGTCTACGAGCAGTACTTC
CASSLATPPVYEQYF
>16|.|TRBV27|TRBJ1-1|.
TGTGCCAGCAGTTTAGTCGTGGAGAGTGCCAACACTGAAGCTTTCTTT
CASSLVVESANTEAFF
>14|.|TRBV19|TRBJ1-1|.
TGTGCCAGTAGTATTGAGGGGTTGAACACTGAAGCTTTCTTT
CASSIEGLNTEAFF
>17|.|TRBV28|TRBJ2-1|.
TGTGCCAGCACCGGGGTTAGGGCCTTAGCGGAACACAATGAGCAGTTCTTC
CASTGVRALAEHNEQFF
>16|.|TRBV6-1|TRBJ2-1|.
TGTGCCAGCAGTGTCCGACAGACCAACTCCTACAATGAGCAGTTCTTC
CASSVRQTNSYNEQFF
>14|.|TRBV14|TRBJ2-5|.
TGTGCCAGCAGCCAAGGTAGCGCCCAAGAGACCCAGTACTTC
CASSQGSAQETQYF
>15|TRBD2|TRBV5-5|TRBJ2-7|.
TGTGCCAGCAGTCTCCCAGTAGCGGGGGGGCTCGAGCAGTACTTC
CASSLPVAGGLEQYF
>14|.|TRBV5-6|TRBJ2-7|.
TGTGCCAGCAGCCCCCCAGGGGGGTCCCTCGAGCAGTACTTC
CASSPPGGSLEQYF
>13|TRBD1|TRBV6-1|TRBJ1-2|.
TGTGCCAGCAGCCCGACAGGGGGAAATGGCTACACCTTC
CASSPTGGNGYTF
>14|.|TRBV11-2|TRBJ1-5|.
TGTGCCAGCAGCTTAGACCCAGGCAATCAGCCCCAGCATTTT
CASSLDPGNQPQHF
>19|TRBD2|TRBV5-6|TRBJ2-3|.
TGTGCCAGCAGCTTGAGGGGGCTGTGGACTAGCGGGGGCGCAGATACGCAGTATTTT
CASSLRGLWTSGGADTQYF
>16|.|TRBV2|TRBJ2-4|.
TGTGCCAGCAGCCCGGGACAACACCATCTCAAAAACATTCAGTACTTC
CASSPGQHHLKNIQYF
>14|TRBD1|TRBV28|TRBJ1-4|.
TGTGCCAGCAGTTTTGGGACAGTGAATGAAAAACTGTTTTTT
CASSFGTVNEKLFF
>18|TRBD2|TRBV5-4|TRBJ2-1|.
TGTGCCAGCAGCTTGCTAAGCGGGGGGGCCACCGACTACAATGAGCAGTTCTTC
CASSLLSGGATDYNEQFF
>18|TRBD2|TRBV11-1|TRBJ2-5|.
TGTGCCAGCAGCAAAGGGACTAGCGGGGGTTGGTTTGGGGAGACCCAGTACTTC
CASSKGTSGGWFGETQYF
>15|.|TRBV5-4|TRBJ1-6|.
TGTGCCAGCAGCTTGGAAGGGGGAATTTACTCACCCCTCCACTTT
CASSLEGGIYSPLHF
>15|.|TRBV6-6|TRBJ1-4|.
TGTGCCAGCACCCCAAGCGGAGGGTATAATGAAAAACTGTTTTTT
CASTPSGGYNEKLFF
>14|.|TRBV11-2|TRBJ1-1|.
TGTGCCAGCAGTCTATACCCGGACGGCGCTGAAGCTTTCTTT
CASSLYPDGAEAFF
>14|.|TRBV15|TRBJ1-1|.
TGTGCCACTCACCCCAGACGGGAGAACACTGAAGCTTTCTTT
CATHPRRENTEAFF
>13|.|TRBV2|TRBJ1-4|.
TGTGCCAGCAGTGAAACCAGTTATGAAAAACTGTTTTTT
CASSETSYEKLFF
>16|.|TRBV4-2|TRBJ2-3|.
TGTGCCAGCAGCCAAGTCACGGCCGGGGGGCTTGATACGCAGTATTTT
CASSQVTAGGLDTQYF
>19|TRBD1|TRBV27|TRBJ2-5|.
TGTGCCAGCAGTTTATATAGGACAGGGGAAGGCCAACCACGAGAGACCCAGTACTTC
CASSLYRTGEGQPRETQYF
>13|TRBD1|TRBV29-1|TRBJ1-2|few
TGCAGCGTTGACGGACAGGGTAACTATGGCTACACCTTC
CSVDGQGNYGYTF